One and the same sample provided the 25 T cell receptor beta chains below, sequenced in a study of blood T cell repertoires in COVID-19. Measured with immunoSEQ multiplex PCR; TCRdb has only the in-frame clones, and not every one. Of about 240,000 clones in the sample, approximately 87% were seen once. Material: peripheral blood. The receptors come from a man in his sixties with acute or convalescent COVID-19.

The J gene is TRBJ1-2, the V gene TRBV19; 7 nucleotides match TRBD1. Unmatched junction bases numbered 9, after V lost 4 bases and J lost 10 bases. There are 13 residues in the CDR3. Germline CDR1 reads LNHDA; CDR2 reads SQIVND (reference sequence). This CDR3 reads CASSTQLGTDYTF. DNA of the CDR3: TGTGCCAGTAGTACACAACTCGGGACAGACTACACCTTC.

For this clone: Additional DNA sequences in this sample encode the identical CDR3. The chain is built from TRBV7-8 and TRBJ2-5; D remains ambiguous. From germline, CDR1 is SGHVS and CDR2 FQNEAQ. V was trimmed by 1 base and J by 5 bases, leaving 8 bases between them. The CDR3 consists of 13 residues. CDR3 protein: CASSLGSQETQYF. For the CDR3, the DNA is TGTGCCAGCAGCTTAGGTTCGCAGGAGACCCAGTACTTC. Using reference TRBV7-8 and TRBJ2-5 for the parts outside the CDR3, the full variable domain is GAGVSQSPRYKVAKRGQDVALRCDPISGHVSLFWYQQALGQGPEFLTYFQNEAQLDKSGLPSDRFFAERPEGSVSTLKIQRTQQEDSAVYLCASSLGSQETQYFGPGTRLLVL.

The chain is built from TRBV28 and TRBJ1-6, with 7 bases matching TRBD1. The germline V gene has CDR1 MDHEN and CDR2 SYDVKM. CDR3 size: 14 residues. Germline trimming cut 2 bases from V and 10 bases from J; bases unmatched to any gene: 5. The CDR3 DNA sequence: TGTGCCAGCAGTTTAGACAGGGTCCGCTCACCCCTCCACTTT. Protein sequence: CASSLDRVRSPLHF.

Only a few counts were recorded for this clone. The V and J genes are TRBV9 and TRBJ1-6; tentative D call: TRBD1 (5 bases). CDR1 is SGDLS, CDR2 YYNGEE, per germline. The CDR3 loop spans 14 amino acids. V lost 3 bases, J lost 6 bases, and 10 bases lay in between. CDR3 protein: CASSGRGSNSPLHF. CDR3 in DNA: TGTGCCAGCAGCGGGAGGGGATCTAATTCACCCCTCCACTTT.

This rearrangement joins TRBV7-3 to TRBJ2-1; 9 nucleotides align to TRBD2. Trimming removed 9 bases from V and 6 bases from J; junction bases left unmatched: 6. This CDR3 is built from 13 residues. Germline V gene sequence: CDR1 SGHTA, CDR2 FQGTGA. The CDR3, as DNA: TGTGCCAGTTCTAGCGGGATCGGCAATGAGCAGTTCTTC. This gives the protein CASSSGIGNEQFF. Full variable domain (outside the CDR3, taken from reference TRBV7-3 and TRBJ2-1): GAGVSQTPSNKVTEKGKYVELRCDPISGHTALYWYRQSLGQGPEFLIYFQGTGAADDSGLPNDRFFAVRPEGSVSTLKIQRTERGDSAVYLCASSSGIGNEQFFGPGTRLTVL.

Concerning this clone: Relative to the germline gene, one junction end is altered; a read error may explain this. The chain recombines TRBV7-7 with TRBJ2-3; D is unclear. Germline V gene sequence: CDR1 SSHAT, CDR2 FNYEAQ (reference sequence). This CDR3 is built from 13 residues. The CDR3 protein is CASSTGVTDTQYF. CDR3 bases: TGTGCTAGCAGTACTGGAGTGACAGATACGCAGTATTTT.

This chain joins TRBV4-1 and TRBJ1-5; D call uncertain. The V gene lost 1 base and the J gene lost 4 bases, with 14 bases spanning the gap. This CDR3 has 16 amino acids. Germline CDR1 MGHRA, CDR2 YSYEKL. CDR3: CASSQVTGIGNQPQHF. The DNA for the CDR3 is TGCGCCAGCAGCCAAGTGACGGGGATTGGGAATCAGCCCCAGCATTTT.

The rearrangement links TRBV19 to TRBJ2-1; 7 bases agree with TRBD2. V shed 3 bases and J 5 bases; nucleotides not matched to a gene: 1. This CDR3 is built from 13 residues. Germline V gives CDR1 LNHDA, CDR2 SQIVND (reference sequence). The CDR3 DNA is TGTGCCAGTAGTATCCGGGGGGACAATGAGCAGTTCTTC. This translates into CASSIRGDNEQFF.

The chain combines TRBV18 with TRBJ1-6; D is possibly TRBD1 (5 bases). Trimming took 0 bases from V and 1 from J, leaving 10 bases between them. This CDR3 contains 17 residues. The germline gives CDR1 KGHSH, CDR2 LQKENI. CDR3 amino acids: CASSPPQGGSYNSPLHF. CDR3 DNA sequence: TGTGCCAGCTCACCACCTCAGGGAGGTTCCTATAATTCACCCCTCCACTTT.

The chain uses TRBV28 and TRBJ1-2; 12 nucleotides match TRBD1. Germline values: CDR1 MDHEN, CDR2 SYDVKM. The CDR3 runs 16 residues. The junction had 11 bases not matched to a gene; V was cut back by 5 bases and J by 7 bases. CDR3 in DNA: TGTGCCAGCAGTACTCCGGGACCGGGACAGGGGGCTGGCTACACCTTC. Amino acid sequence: CASSTPGPGQGAGYTF.

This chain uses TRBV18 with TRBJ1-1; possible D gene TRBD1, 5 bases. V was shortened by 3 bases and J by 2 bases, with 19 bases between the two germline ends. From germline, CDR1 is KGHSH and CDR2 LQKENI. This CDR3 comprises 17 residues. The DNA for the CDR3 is TGTGCCAGCTCACCGTCGGGGGAGTGGGGCAGAAACACTGAAGCTTTCTTT. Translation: CASSPSGEWGRNTEAFF.

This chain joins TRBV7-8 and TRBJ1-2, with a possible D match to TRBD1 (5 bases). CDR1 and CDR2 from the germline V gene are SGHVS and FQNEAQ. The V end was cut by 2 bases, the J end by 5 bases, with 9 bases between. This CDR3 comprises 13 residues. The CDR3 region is CASSLSGWYGYTF. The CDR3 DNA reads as TGTGCCAGCAGCTTATCAGGGTGGTATGGCTACACCTTC. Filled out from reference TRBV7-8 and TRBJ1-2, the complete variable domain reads GAGVSQSPRYKVAKRGQDVALRCDPISGHVSLFWYQQALGQGPEFLTYFQNEAQLDKSGLPSDRFFAERPEGSVSTLKIQRTQQEDSAVYLCASSLSGWYGYTFGSGTRLTVV.

The CDR3 protein is CASSQDLRGANTEAFF. CDR3 in DNA: TGCGCCAGCAGCCAAGATCTGCGGGGGGCGAACACTGAAGCTTTCTTT. The chain carries TRBV4-3 and TRBJ1-1, with a possible D match to TRBD1 (6 bases). CDR3 length equals 16 residues. Looked up from germline, CDR1 is LGHNA and CDR2 is YSLEER. Trimming stripped 0 bases from V and 1 base from J, with 12 bases between.

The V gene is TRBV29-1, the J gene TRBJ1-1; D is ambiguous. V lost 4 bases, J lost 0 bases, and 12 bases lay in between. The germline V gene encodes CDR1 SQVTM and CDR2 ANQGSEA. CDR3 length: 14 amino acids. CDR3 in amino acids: CSVVAGIMNTEAFF. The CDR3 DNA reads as TGCAGCGTTGTAGCGGGTATCATGAACACTGAAGCTTTCTTT. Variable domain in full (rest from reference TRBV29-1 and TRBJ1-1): SAVISQKPSRDICQRGTSLTIQCQVDSQVTMMFWYRQQPGQSLTLIATANQGSEATYESGFVIDKFPISRPNLTFSTLTVSNMSPEDSSIYLCSVVAGIMNTEAFFGQGTRLTVV.

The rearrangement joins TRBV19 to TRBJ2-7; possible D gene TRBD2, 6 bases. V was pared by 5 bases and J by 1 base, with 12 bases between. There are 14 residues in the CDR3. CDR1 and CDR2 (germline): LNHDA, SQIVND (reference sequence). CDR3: CASSLERASYEQYF. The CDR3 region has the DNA TGTGCCAGTAGTCTCGAGCGGGCTTCCTACGAGCAGTACTTC. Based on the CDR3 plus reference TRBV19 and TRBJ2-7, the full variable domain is DGGITQSPKYLFRKEGQNVTLSCEQNLNHDAMYWYRQDPGQGLRLIYYSQIVNDFQKGDIAEGYSVSREKKESFPLTVTSAQKNPTAFYLCASSLERASYEQYFGPGTRLTVT.

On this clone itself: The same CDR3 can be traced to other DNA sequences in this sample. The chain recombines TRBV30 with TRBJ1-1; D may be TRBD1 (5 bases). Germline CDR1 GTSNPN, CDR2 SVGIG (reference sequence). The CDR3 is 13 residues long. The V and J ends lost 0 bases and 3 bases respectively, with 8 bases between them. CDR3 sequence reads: CAWSVRGDTEAFF. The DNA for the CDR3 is TGTGCCTGGAGTGTACGGGGGGACACTGAAGCTTTCTTT.

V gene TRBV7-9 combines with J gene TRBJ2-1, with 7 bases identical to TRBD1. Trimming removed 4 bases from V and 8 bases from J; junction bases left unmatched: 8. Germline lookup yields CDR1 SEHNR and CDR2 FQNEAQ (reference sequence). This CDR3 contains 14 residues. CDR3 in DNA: TGTGCCAGCAGCTCTTGGACAGGTGACGATGAGCAGTTCTTC. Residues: CASSSWTGDDEQFF.

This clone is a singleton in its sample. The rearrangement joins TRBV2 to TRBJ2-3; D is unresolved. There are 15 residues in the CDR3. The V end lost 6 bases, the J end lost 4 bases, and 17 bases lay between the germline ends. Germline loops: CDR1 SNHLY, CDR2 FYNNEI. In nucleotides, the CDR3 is TGTGCCAGCAGACTCCTGAGAGGTCCCCCAGATACGCAGTATTTT. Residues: CASRLLRGPPDTQYF. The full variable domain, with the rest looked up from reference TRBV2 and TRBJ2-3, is EPEVTQTPSHQVTQMGQEVILRCVPISNHLYFYWYRQILGQKVEFLVSFYNNEISEKSEIFDDQFSVERPDGSNFTLKIRSTKLEDSAMYFCASRLLRGPPDTQYFGPGTRLTVL.

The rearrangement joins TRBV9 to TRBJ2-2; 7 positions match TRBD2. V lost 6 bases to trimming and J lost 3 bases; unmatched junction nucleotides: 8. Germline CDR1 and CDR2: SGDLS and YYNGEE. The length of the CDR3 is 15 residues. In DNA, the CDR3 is TGTGCCAGCAAAAGAGCGGGGACGGACACCGGGGAGCTGTTTTTT. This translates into CASKRAGTDTGELFF.

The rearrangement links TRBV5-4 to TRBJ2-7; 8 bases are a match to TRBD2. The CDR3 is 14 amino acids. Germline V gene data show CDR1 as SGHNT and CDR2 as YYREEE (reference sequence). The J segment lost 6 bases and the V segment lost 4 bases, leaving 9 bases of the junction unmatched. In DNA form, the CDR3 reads TGTGCCAGCAGCCCCGGGGGGGGAGTAGGCGAGCAGTACTTC. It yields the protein CASSPGGGVGEQYF.

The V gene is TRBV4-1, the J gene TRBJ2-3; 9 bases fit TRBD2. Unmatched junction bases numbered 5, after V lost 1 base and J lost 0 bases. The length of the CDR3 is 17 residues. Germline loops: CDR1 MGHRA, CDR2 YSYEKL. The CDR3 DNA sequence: TGCGCCAGCAGCCAAGTGGCTAGCGGGACTAGCACAGATACGCAGTATTTT. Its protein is CASSQVASGTSTDTQYF.

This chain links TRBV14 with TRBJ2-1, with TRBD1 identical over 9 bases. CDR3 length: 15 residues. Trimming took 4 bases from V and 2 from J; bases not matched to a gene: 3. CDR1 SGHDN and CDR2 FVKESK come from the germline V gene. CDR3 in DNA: TGTGCCAGCAGCCGGGACAGGGCGGCCTACAATGAGCAGTTCTTC. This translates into CASSRDRAAYNEQFF.

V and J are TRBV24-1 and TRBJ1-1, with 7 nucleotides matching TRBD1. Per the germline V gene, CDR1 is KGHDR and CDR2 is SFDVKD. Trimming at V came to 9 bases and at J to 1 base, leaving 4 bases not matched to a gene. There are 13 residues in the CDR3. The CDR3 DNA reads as TGTGCCACCGCCCGACAGGGGAACACTGAAGCTTTCTTT. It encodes CATARQGNTEAFF.

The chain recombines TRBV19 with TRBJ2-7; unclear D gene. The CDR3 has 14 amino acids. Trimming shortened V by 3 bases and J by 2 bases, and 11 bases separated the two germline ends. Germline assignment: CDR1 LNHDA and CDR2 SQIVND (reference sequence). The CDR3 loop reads CASSMRLDTYEQYF. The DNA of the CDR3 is TGTGCCAGTAGTATGAGGCTTGATACCTACGAGCAGTACTTC.

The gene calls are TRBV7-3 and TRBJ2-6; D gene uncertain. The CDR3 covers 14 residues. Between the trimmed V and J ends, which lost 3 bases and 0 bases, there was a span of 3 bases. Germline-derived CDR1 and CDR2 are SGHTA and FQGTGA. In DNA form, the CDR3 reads TGTGCCAGCAGCTTTATCTCTGGGGCCAACGTCCTGACTTTC. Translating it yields CASSFISGANVLTF. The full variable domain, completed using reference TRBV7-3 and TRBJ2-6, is GAGVSQTPSNKVTEKGKYVELRCDPISGHTALYWYRQSLGQGPEFLIYFQGTGAADDSGLPNDRFFAVRPEGSVSTLKIQRTERGDSAVYLCASSFISGANVLTFGAGSRLTVL.